Each of the 9 T cell receptor beta chains below was sequenced from the same sample in a study of T cells in localized non-small cell lung cancer. Measured with immunoSEQ multiplex PCR; TCRdb has only the in-frame clones, and not every one. The sample has 1,500 to 2,000 clones, around 25% seen once. Source: normal lung tissue next to the tumor, taken before any cancer treatment. The receptor source for this set is a female donor older than 55 with stage II squamous cell lung carcinoma.

The V call is TRBV29-1, the J call TRBJ2-5; D is tentatively TRBD1 or TRBD2 (5 bases each). This CDR3 spans 13 amino acids. Germline-derived CDR1 and CDR2 are SQVTM and ANQGSEA. Trimming took off 3 bases at V and 1 base at J, with 9 bases between the two ends. The CDR3 DNA is TGCAGCGTTGACTACGGGGCCCAAGAGACCCAGTACTTC. Translating it yields CSVDYGAQETQYF.

The chain recombines TRBV10-2 with TRBJ2-5; 11 bases align to TRBD2. The CDR3 consists of 17 residues. The germline V gene has CDR1 WSHSY and CDR2 SAAADI. J lost 4 bases, V lost 3 bases, and 10 bases had no gene match. The CDR3 sequence is CASSEIAGGRWGETQYF. The CDR3 bases are TGCGCCAGCAGTGAAATAGCGGGGGGGCGGTGGGGAGAGACCCAGTACTTC.

This clone has more than one count but fewer than ten. One junction end does not reproduce the germline sequence, and a read error may be involved. This rearrangement joins TRBV6-8 to TRBJ2-3; the D gene is possibly TRBD2 (6 bases). Germline values: CDR1 MNHGY, CDR2 SAAAGT. The CDR3 is 14 residues long. CDR3 in amino acids: CAISVPGESDTQYF. The CDR3 DNA sequence: TGTGCCATCAGTGTACCGGGAGAATCAGATACGCAGTATTTT.

This clone was picked up a small number of times. The chain has TRBV6-8 and TRBJ2-7; 8 bases fit TRBD1. Germline trimming cut 11 bases from V and 3 bases from J; bases unmatched to any gene: 9. The CDR3 extends over 13 amino acids. Germline CDR1 MNHGY, CDR2 SAAAGT. The CDR3 spells CAGRDRIFYEQYF. CDR3 sequence (DNA): TGTGCCGGCCGGGACAGGATTTTCTACGAGCAGTACTTC.

This clone showed up just a few times. The rearrangement joins TRBV30 to TRBJ2-1, with 7 bases matching TRBD2. This CDR3 comprises 14 residues. Losses at the gene ends were 7 bases for V and 9 bases for J; bases not matched to a gene: 15. Germline values: CDR1 GTSNPN, CDR2 SVGIG (reference sequence). The CDR3 is CAFLIGGSWSEQFF. The CDR3 DNA reads TGTGCCTTTCTCATTGGCGGGAGCTGGAGTGAGCAGTTCTTC.

This clone turned up a few times. This sequence joins TRBV11-3 and TRBJ1-2; 7 bases agree with TRBD1. The V gene's germline CDR1 is SGHNT and CDR2 YENEEA. This CDR3 contains 15 residues. V lost 1 base to trimming and J lost 4 bases; unmatched junction nucleotides: 6. DNA of the CDR3: TGTGCCAGCAGCTTAGTGTCAGGGGGATTCTATGGCTACACCTTC. Translating gives CASSLVSGGFYGYTF.

This clone is labeled as medium-sized (0.01 to 0.1%). The chain has TRBV9 and TRBJ1-4; TRBD1 agrees at 7 bases. Unmatched junction bases numbered 9, after V lost 4 bases and J lost 3 bases. This CDR3 is 16 amino acids long. Germline assignment: CDR1 SGDLS and CDR2 YYNGEE. The DNA for the CDR3 is TGTGCCAGCAGCCCTCATGGCAGGGGGGCTAATGAAAAACTGTTTTTT. Translating it yields CASSPHGRGANEKLFF.

The chain links TRBV30 to TRBJ1-2; D remains ambiguous. Deletions cut 0 bases from V and 0 bases from J, with 8 bases between. CDR1 and CDR2 from the germline V gene are GTSNPN and SVGIG (reference sequence). The CDR3 is 14 amino acids. CDR3: CAWSVSRANYGYTF. Written as DNA, the CDR3 is TGTGCCTGGAGTGTATCCAGAGCTAACTATGGCTACACCTTC.

This rearrangement joins TRBV29-1 to TRBJ2-1; a weak D match, TRBD2 (5 bases). CDR3 size: 15 residues. In germline, CDR1 is SQVTM, CDR2 ANQGSEA. Trimming shortened V by 1 base and J by 0 bases, and 10 bases separated the two germline ends. The CDR3 DNA reads TGCAGCGTTGAAGGCCTTGGGAGCTCCTACAATGAGCAGTTCTTC. Its protein is CSVEGLGSSYNEQFF.